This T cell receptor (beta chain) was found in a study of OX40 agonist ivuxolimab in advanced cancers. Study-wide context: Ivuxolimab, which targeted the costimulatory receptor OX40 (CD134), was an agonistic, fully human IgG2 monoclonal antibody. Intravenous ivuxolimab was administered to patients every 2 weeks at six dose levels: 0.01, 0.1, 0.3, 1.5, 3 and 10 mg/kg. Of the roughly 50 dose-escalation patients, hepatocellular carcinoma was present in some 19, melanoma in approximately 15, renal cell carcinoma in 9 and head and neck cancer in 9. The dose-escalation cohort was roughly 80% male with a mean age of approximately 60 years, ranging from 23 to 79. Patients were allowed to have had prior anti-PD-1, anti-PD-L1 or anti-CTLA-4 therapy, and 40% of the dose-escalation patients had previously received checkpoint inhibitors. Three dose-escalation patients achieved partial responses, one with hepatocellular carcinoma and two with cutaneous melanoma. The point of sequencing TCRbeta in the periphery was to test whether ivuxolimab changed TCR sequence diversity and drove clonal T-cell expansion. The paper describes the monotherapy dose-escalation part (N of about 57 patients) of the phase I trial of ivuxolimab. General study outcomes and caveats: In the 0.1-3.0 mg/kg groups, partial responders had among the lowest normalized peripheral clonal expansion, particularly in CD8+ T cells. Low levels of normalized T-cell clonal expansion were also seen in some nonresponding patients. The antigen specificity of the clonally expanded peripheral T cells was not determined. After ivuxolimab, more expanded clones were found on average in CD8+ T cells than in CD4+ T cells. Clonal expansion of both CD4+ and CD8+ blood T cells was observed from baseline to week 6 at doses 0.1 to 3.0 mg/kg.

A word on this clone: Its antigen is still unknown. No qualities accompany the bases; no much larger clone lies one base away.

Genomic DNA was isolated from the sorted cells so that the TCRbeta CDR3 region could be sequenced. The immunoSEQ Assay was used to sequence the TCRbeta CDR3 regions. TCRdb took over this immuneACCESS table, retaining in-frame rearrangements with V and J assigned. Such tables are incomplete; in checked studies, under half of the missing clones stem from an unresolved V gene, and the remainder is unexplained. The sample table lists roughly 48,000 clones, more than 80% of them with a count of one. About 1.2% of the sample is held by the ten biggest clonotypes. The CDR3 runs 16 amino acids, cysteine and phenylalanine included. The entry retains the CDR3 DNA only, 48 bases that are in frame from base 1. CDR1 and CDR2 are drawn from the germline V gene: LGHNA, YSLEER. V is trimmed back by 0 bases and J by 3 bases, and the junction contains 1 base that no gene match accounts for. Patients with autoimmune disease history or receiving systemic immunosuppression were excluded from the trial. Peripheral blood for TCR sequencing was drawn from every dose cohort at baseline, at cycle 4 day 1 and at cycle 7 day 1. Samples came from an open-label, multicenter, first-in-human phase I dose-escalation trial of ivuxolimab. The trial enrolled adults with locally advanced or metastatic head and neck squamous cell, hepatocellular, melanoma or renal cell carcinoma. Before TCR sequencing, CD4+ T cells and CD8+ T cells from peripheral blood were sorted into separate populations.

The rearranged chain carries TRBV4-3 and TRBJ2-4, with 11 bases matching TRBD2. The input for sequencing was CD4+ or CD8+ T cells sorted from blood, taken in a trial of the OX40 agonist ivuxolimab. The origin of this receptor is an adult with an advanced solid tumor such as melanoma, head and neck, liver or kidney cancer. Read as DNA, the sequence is TGCGCCAGCAGCCAAGAGCTAGCGGGGGGCAAAAACATTCAGTACTTC. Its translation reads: CASSQELAGGKNIQYF.